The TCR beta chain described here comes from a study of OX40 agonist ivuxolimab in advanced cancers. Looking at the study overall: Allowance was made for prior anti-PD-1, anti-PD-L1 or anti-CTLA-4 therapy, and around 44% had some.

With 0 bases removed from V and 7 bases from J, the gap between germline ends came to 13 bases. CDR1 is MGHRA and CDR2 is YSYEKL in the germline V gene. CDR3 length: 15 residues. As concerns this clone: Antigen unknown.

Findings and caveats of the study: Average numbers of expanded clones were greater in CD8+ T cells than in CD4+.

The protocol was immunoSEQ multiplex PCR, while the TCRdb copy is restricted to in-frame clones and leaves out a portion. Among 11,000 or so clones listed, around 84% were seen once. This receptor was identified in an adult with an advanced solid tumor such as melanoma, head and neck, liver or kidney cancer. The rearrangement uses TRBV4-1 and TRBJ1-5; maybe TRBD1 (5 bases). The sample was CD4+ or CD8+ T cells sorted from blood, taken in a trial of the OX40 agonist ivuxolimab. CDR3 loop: CASSQDQAGPQPQHF. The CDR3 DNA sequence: TGCGCCAGCAGCCAAGATCAGGCGGGACCACAGCCCCAGCATTTT.